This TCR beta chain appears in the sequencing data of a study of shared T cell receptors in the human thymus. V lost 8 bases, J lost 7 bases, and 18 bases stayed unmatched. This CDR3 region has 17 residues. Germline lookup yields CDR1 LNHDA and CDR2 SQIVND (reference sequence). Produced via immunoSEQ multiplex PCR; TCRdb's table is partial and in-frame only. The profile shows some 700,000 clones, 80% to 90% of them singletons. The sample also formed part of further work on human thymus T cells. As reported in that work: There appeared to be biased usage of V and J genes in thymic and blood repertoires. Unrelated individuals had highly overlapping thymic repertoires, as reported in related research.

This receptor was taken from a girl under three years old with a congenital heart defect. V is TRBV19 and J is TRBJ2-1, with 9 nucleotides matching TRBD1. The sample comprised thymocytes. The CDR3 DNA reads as TGTGCCAGTCGGCCGGGACAGGGAGTGCGTTTAGGGAATGAGCAGTTCTTC. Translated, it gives CASRPGQGVRLGNEQFF.